This TCR beta chain was captured by sequencing in a study of vaccination effects on CD4 cells after COVID-19. Overall study: The study sampled a couple of convalescent patients 16 days and one week before vaccination.

The CDR3 has 15 residues. The V gene lost 0 bases and the J gene lost 2 bases, with 9 bases spanning the gap. CDR1 and CDR2 from the germline V gene are SGHRS and YFSETQ. Prior to sequencing, the ViraFEST assay stimulated PBMC with viral peptide pools, which expanded the antigen-specific CD4+ T cells. CD4+ T cells were isolated after around ten days of culture. This person's SARS-CoV-2 infection, confirmed by PCR, occurred between March and December 2020. Method: immunoSEQ multiplex PCR; TCRdb's copy keeps in-frame clones and lacks some. Among tens of thousands of clones listed, roughly three quarters were seen once. Concerning this clone: Its specificity is not known.

V and J are TRBV5-1 and TRBJ2-1, with D possibly being TRBD1 (5 bases). Sequenced material: CD4+ T cells from PBMCs cultured with HIV peptides, taken before COVID-19 vaccination. Documented subset: HIV-1 Nef peptide pool negative control/reference culture. The source is a human donor who had a prior SARS-CoV-2 infection. CDR3 DNA: TGCGCCAGCAGCTTGGTTTCAGGGCCCTACAATGAGCAGTTCTTC. This codes for CASSLVSGPYNEQFF.